The rows below give T cell receptor beta chains drawn from one sample of a study of OX40 agonist ivuxolimab in advanced cancers. The repertoire was sequenced with immunoSEQ multiplex PCR; TCRdb's copy has only in-frame clones and lacks some. The sample yields approximately 70,000 clones, roughly 90% seen once. Sequences were derived from CD4+ or CD8+ T cells sorted from blood, sampled in a trial of the OX40 agonist ivuxolimab. The receptors come from an adult with an advanced solid tumor such as melanoma, head and neck, liver or kidney cancer. The CDR3 runs from the conserved cysteine through the conserved F or W. A D gene is named only where the DNA matches it firmly. Size tells how often a clone was seen (once, few, many) or the class of an expanded clone, and some rows leave it out.

CDR3aa: CASSPVTGRANEQYF
CDR3nt: TGTGCCAGCAGCCCAGTGACAGGGCGGGCGAACGAGCAGTACTTC
j_gene: TRBJ2-7
len: 15
v_gene: TRBV28
d_gene: TRBD1
abundance: .

CDR3aa: CASSPDSGGADTQYF
CDR3nt: TGTGCCAGCTCACCCGACTCAGGGGGCGCAGATACGCAGTATTTT
j_gene: TRBJ2-3
len: 15
v_gene: TRBV18
d_gene: TRBD1
abundance: once

CDR3aa: CASDRDTTDTQYF
CDR3nt: TGTGCCAGCGACCGGGACACCACAGATACGCAGTATTTT
j_gene: TRBJ2-3
len: 13
v_gene: TRBV7-9
d_gene: .
abundance: .

CDR3aa: CASSRSDSTDTQYF
CDR3nt: TGTGCCAGCAGTAGGTCCGACAGCACAGATACGCAGTATTTT
j_gene: TRBJ2-3
len: 14
v_gene: TRBV21-1
d_gene: .
abundance: .

CDR3aa: CAISEGEPGVQYF
CDR3nt: TGTGCCATCAGTGAGGGGGAGCCAGGCGTGCAGTACTTC
j_gene: TRBJ2-5
len: 13
v_gene: TRBV10-3
d_gene: .
abundance: .

CDR3aa: CASRTSEGLESYNEQFF
CDR3nt: TGTGCCAGTAGAACATCCGAGGGACTAGAGTCCTACAATGAGCAGTTCTTC
j_gene: TRBJ2-1
len: 17
v_gene: TRBV19
d_gene: TRBD2
abundance: .

CDR3aa: CASSLDGGSSTDTQYF
CDR3nt: TGCGCCAGCAGCTTGGATGGCGGGTCTAGCACAGATACGCAGTATTTT
j_gene: TRBJ2-3
len: 16
v_gene: TRBV5-1
d_gene: .
abundance: .

CDR3aa: CASSSITGAEEKLFF
CDR3nt: TGTGCCAGCAGTTCTATAACAGGGGCAGAGGAAAAACTGTTTTTT
j_gene: TRBJ1-4
len: 15
v_gene: TRBV28
d_gene: TRBD1
abundance: .

CDR3aa: CASSLDGVAEAFF
CDR3nt: TGCGCCAGCAGCTTGGATGGGGTTGCTGAAGCTTTCTTT
j_gene: TRBJ1-1
len: 13
v_gene: TRBV5-1
d_gene: .
abundance: .

CDR3aa: CASSATLEGTEAFF
CDR3nt: TGCGCCAGCAGCGCGACCCTGGAGGGAACTGAAGCTTTCTTT
j_gene: TRBJ1-1
len: 14
v_gene: TRBV5-1
d_gene: .
abundance: .

CDR3aa: CASSRLVEQFF
CDR3nt: TGTGCCAGCAGTAGACTAGTTGAGCAGTTCTTC
j_gene: TRBJ2-1
len: 11
v_gene: TRBV2
d_gene: .
abundance: .

CDR3aa: CASSATGFSGNTIYF
CDR3nt: TGCGCCAGCAGCGCGACAGGGTTCTCTGGAAACACCATATATTTT
j_gene: TRBJ1-3
len: 15
v_gene: TRBV5-1
d_gene: TRBD1
abundance: few

CDR3aa: CASSPRFGTQYF
CDR3nt: TGTGCCAGCAGCCCAAGGTTCGGTACGCAGTATTTT
j_gene: TRBJ2-3
len: 12
v_gene: TRBV7-2
d_gene: .
abundance: once

CDR3aa: CASSPGFPTNEKLFF
CDR3nt: TGTGCCAGCTCACCGGGATTTCCAACTAATGAAAAACTGTTTTTT
j_gene: TRBJ1-4
len: 15
v_gene: TRBV18
d_gene: .
abundance: .

CDR3aa: CASSGAGGGNQPQHF
CDR3nt: TGTGCCAGCAGTGGGGCTGGGGGCGGCAATCAGCCCCAGCATTTT
j_gene: TRBJ1-5
len: 15
v_gene: TRBV28
d_gene: .
abundance: .

CDR3aa: CASSQTGRDEQFF
CDR3nt: TGTGCCAGCAGTCAGACAGGGCGGGATGAGCAGTTCTTC
j_gene: TRBJ2-1
len: 13
v_gene: TRBV27
d_gene: TRBD1
abundance: .

CDR3aa: CASRRTGQGSEQYF
CDR3nt: TGTGCCAGCAGGCGTACGGGACAGGGTTCCGAGCAGTACTTC
j_gene: TRBJ2-7
len: 14
v_gene: TRBV6-6
d_gene: TRBD1
abundance: .

CDR3aa: CASKEGRVPYNEQFF
CDR3nt: TGTGCCAGCAAGGAGGGCAGGGTCCCCTACAATGAGCAGTTCTTC
j_gene: TRBJ2-1
len: 15
v_gene: TRBV7-2
d_gene: .
abundance: .

CDR3aa: CASSLEGDTEAFF
CDR3nt: TGTGCCAGCAGCTTGGAGGGGGACACTGAAGCTTTCTTT
j_gene: TRBJ1-1
len: 13
v_gene: TRBV7-9
d_gene: .
abundance: .

CDR3aa: CASGLSNEQFF
CDR3nt: TGCGCCAGCGGTCTTTCGAATGAGCAGTTCTTC
j_gene: TRBJ2-1
len: 11
v_gene: TRBV5-1
d_gene: .
abundance: .

CDR3aa: CASSQGGTSGRYNEQFF
CDR3nt: TGCGCCAGCAGCCAAGGGGGGACTAGCGGACGTTACAATGAGCAGTTCTTC
j_gene: TRBJ2-1
len: 17
v_gene: TRBV4-1
d_gene: TRBD2
abundance: .

CDR3aa: CASSERNTEAFF
CDR3nt: TGCGCCAGCAGTGAAAGGAACACTGAAGCTTTCTTT
j_gene: TRBJ1-1
len: 12
v_gene: TRBV10-2
d_gene: .
abundance: once

CDR3aa: CASSIGTRTPYSNQPQHF
CDR3nt: TGTGCCAGTAGTATAGGAACCCGGACACCCTATAGCAATCAGCCCCAGCATTTT
j_gene: TRBJ1-5
len: 18
v_gene: TRBV19
d_gene: .
abundance: .

CDR3aa: CASSLPTSEVTDTQYF
CDR3nt: TGTGCCAGCAGCTTGCCCACTAGCGAGGTCACAGATACGCAGTATTTT
j_gene: TRBJ2-3
len: 16
v_gene: TRBV5-5
d_gene: TRBD2
abundance: .

CDR3aa: CASSLDATNEKLFF
CDR3nt: TGTGCCAGCAGCTTAGATGCAACTAATGAAAAACTGTTTTTT
j_gene: TRBJ1-4
len: 14
v_gene: TRBV7-3
d_gene: .
abundance: .

CDR3aa: CASSPGGGGELFF
CDR3nt: TGCGCCAGCAGCCCAGGGGGCGGCGGGGAGCTGTTTTTT
j_gene: TRBJ2-2
len: 13
v_gene: TRBV5-1
d_gene: TRBD1
abundance: once

CDR3aa: CASTKPGGTEAFF
CDR3nt: TGTGCCAGCACCAAACCGGGGGGCACTGAAGCTTTCTTT
j_gene: TRBJ1-1
len: 13
v_gene: TRBV28
d_gene: .
abundance: .

CDR3aa: CASSSASGGSDTQYF
CDR3nt: TGTGCCAGCAGTTCTGCTAGCGGGGGATCAGATACGCAGTATTTT
j_gene: TRBJ2-3
len: 15
v_gene: TRBV6-5
d_gene: TRBD2
abundance: .

CDR3aa: CASSQSGGIGNTIYF
CDR3nt: TGTGCCAGCAGCCAATCGGGGGGTATTGGAAACACCATATATTTT
j_gene: TRBJ1-3
len: 15
v_gene: TRBV16
d_gene: .
abundance: .

CDR3aa: CSEKASHEQFF
CDR3nt: TGCAGCGAGAAAGCCAGCCATGAGCAGTTCTTC
j_gene: TRBJ2-1
len: 11
v_gene: TRBV29-1
d_gene: .
abundance: .

CDR3aa: CASSSQLTGGSGEAFF
CDR3nt: TGTGCCAGCAGCTCTCAGCTGACAGGGGGATCAGGTGAAGCTTTCTTT
j_gene: TRBJ1-1
len: 16
v_gene: TRBV7-9
d_gene: TRBD1
abundance: .

CDR3aa: CAISEGQNHGYTF
CDR3nt: TGTGCCATCAGTGAGGGACAAAATCATGGCTACACCTTC
j_gene: TRBJ1-2
len: 13
v_gene: TRBV10-3
d_gene: .
abundance: once

CDR3aa: CASSYRGMAYEQYF
CDR3nt: TGTGCCAGCAGTTACAGGGGGATGGCCTACGAGCAGTACTTC
j_gene: TRBJ2-7
len: 14
v_gene: TRBV6-6
d_gene: .
abundance: .

CDR3aa: CASSAFGTADYEQYF
CDR3nt: TGTGCCAGCAGTGCATTCGGGACAGCCGACTACGAGCAGTACTTC
j_gene: TRBJ2-7
len: 15
v_gene: TRBV6-1
d_gene: TRBD1
abundance: .

CDR3aa: CASSSPPPSYEQYF
CDR3nt: TGTGCCAGCAGCTCCCCACCTCCTTCCTACGAGCAGTACTTC
j_gene: TRBJ2-7
len: 14
v_gene: TRBV5-4
d_gene: .
abundance: .

CDR3aa: CASTLSGTLNTEAFF
CDR3nt: TGTGCCAGTACCCTCTCCGGGACATTGAACACTGAAGCTTTCTTT
j_gene: TRBJ1-1
len: 15
v_gene: TRBV19
d_gene: .
abundance: .

CDR3aa: CASSGTRDRGIGYTF
CDR3nt: TGTGCCAGCAGTGGGACTAGGGACAGGGGAATCGGCTACACCTTC
j_gene: TRBJ1-2
len: 15
v_gene: TRBV28
d_gene: TRBD1
abundance: .

CDR3aa: CASSLVQGEAFF
CDR3nt: TGTGCCAGCAGCTTAGTCCAGGGTGAAGCTTTCTTT
j_gene: TRBJ1-1
len: 12
v_gene: TRBV11-3
d_gene: .
abundance: .

CDR3aa: CASRRDNSYEQYF
CDR3nt: TGTGCCAGCAGGAGGGACAACTCCTACGAGCAGTACTTC
j_gene: TRBJ2-7
len: 13
v_gene: TRBV5-4
d_gene: .
abundance: .

CDR3aa: CASRPFFGGEKLFF
CDR3nt: TGTGCCAGCAGGCCTTTCTTTGGTGGTGAAAAACTGTTTTTT
j_gene: TRBJ1-4
len: 14
v_gene: TRBV6-1
d_gene: .
abundance: .

CDR3aa: CASSPTPGTRWEETQYF
CDR3nt: TGTGCCAGCAGTCCGACACCGGGGACTAGATGGGAAGAGACCCAGTACTTC
j_gene: TRBJ2-5
len: 17
v_gene: TRBV28
d_gene: TRBD2
abundance: once

CDR3aa: CASSKRGDLRELFF
CDR3nt: TGTGCCAGCAGCAAGCGGGGGGATCTCCGGGAGCTGTTTTTT
j_gene: TRBJ2-2
len: 14
v_gene: TRBV6-5
d_gene: TRBD2
abundance: once

CDR3aa: CASSARDGGNTIYF
CDR3nt: TGTGCCAGCAGCGCCCGGGACGGGGGAAACACCATATATTTT
j_gene: TRBJ1-3
len: 14
v_gene: TRBV4-2
d_gene: .
abundance: .

CDR3aa: CASSLGLAGSDTQYF
CDR3nt: TGTGCCAGCAGCCTGGGACTAGCGGGATCAGATACGCAGTATTTT
j_gene: TRBJ2-3
len: 15
v_gene: TRBV5-4
d_gene: TRBD2
abundance: .

CDR3aa: CASSYSGQGVDEQFF
CDR3nt: TGTGCCAGCAGTTACTCAGGACAGGGGGTTGATGAGCAGTTCTTC
j_gene: TRBJ2-1
len: 15
v_gene: TRBV6-5
d_gene: TRBD1
abundance: .

CDR3aa: CASSADRAHGYTF
CDR3nt: TGTGCCAGCAGCGCCGACAGGGCCCATGGCTACACCTTC
j_gene: TRBJ1-2
len: 13
v_gene: TRBV11-2
d_gene: TRBD1
abundance: .

CDR3aa: CASRNSQETQYF
CDR3nt: TGTGCCAGCAGGAACAGCCAAGAGACCCAGTACTTC
j_gene: TRBJ2-5
len: 12
v_gene: TRBV28
d_gene: .
abundance: .

CDR3aa: CASSLRTSGGAPTYEQYF
CDR3nt: TGTGCCAGCAGCCTGCGGACTAGCGGGGGGGCACCGACCTACGAGCAGTACTTC
j_gene: TRBJ2-7
len: 18
v_gene: TRBV11-2
d_gene: TRBD2
abundance: .

CDR3aa: CASSQLAGGLNTGELFF
CDR3nt: TGTGCCAGCAGCCAACTAGCGGGGGGCCTGAACACCGGGGAGCTGTTTTTT
j_gene: TRBJ2-2
len: 17
v_gene: TRBV4-2
d_gene: TRBD2
abundance: .

CDR3aa: CASRGAGAGASYEQYF
CDR3nt: TGCGCCAGCAGGGGGGCTGGGGCGGGGGCGTCCTACGAGCAGTACTTC
j_gene: TRBJ2-7
len: 16
v_gene: TRBV5-1
d_gene: .
abundance: .

CDR3aa: CASSPRTGNSYEQYF
CDR3nt: TGTGCCAGCAGCCCACGGACAGGAAACTCCTACGAGCAGTACTTC
j_gene: TRBJ2-7
len: 15
v_gene: TRBV5-4
d_gene: TRBD1
abundance: .